These 30 T cell receptor beta chains share one sample of origin, sequenced in a study of cytomegalovirus exposure and HLA in healthy donors. Primers: 60 Vbeta forward and 13 Jbeta reverse. Sequenced by immunoSEQ multiplex PCR; TCRdb stores in-frame clones only, minus some. This table holds approximately 92,000 clones, about 86% found once. Sequences were obtained from PBMCs. The receptors shown here come from a woman between 65 and 79 years old in good health and CMV-seropositive.

The V call is TRBV19, the J call TRBJ1-2, with 10 bases aligning to TRBD1. Germline lookup yields CDR1 LNHDA and CDR2 SQIVND (reference sequence). V lost 5 bases, J lost 4 bases, and 7 bases stayed unmatched. The CDR3 contains 15 residues. DNA for the CDR3: TGTGCCAGTAGTCCACCGGGACAGGGGATCTATGGCTACACCTTC. Its protein is CASSPPGQGIYGYTF.

CDR3 DNA sequence: TGTGCCAGCAGACCTGGACAGGGACTTAATGAAAAACTGTTTTTT. It codes for CASRPGQGLNEKLFF. The J gene is TRBJ1-4, the V gene TRBV6-5; 8 bases map to TRBD1. The CDR3 sequence is 15 residues long. The V gene's germline CDR1 is MNHEY and CDR2 SVGAGI. V was pared by 6 bases and J by 4 bases, with 7 bases of the junction left unmatched.

The genes are TRBV11-2 and TRBJ2-1; 12 bases are a match to TRBD2. CDR3 length: 15 amino acids. J was trimmed by 5 bases and V by 5 bases; bases with no gene match: 4. Germline V gene data show CDR1 as SGHAT and CDR2 as FQNNGV. As DNA, the CDR3 is TGTGCCAGCAGCACTAGCGGGAGGCATAACAATGAGCAGTTCTTC. Translating it yields CASSTSGRHNNEQFF.

This chain uses TRBV5-1 with TRBJ2-1; 8 nucleotides agree with TRBD1. CDR1 SGHRS and CDR2 YFSETQ come from the germline V gene. The junction had 13 bases not matched to a gene; V was cut back by 4 bases and J by 7 bases. The CDR3 spans 16 residues. CDR3 DNA: TGCGCCAGCAGCGGTGGCGGGACAGGCCTGGGGAATGAGCAGTTCTTC. Translating gives CASSGGGTGLGNEQFF.

This clone was seen once. The chain links TRBV18 to TRBJ1-5, with TRBD1 matching 8 bases. CDR1 KGHSH and CDR2 LQKENI come from the germline V gene. With 4 bases clipped from V and 2 bases from J, the junction kept 4 bases outside the gene matches. The CDR3 runs to 15 residues. The CDR3 protein is CASSLTGDRNQPQHF. The CDR3 DNA sequence: TGTGCCAGCTCACTGACAGGGGACCGCAATCAGCCCCAGCATTTT.

The count of this clone is one. The V gene is TRBV19, the J gene TRBJ1-6; perhaps TRBD1 as D (5 bases). With 3 bases removed from V and 13 bases from J, the gap between germline ends came to 13 bases. This CDR3 has 13 residues. The germline gives CDR1 LNHDA, CDR2 SQIVND (reference sequence). The CDR3 is CASSIRELGPLHF. The CDR3 DNA follows: TGTGCCAGTAGTATCAGGGAATTAGGGCCCCTCCACTTT.

The genes are TRBV6-5 and TRBJ1-1, with D uncertain. The CDR3 is 11 amino acids. The V and J ends lost 4 bases and 8 bases respectively, with 8 bases between them. Germline values: CDR1 MNHEY, CDR2 SVGAGI. The CDR3, as DNA: TGTGCCAGCAGTTTGACGGGAGAAGCTTTCTTT. Its translation: CASSLTGEAFF.

The rearrangement joins TRBV18 to TRBJ1-1, with a possible D match to TRBD1 (5 bases). This CDR3 contains 15 residues. Germline V CDR1 and CDR2: KGHSH, LQKENI. With 0 bases removed from V and 2 bases from J, the gap between germline ends came to 10 bases. The DNA of the CDR3 is TGTGCCAGCTCACCACCCCAGGGATACAACACTGAAGCTTTCTTT. Protein product: CASSPPQGYNTEAFF. The whole variable domain, filled in from reference TRBV18 and TRBJ1-1, reads NAGVMQNPRHLVRRRGQEARLRCSPMKGHSHVYWYRQLPEEGLKFMVYLQKENIIDESGMPKERFSAEFPKEGPSILRIQQVVRGDSAAYFCASSPPQGYNTEAFFGQGTRLTVV.

The CDR3 region is CASSSYRVGNTGELFF. CDR3 coding DNA: TGTGCCAGCAGTTCATACCGGGTGGGGAACACCGGGGAGCTGTTTTTT. The genes are TRBV27 and TRBJ2-2; D uncertain. CDR3 length: 16 residues. V was cut by 4 bases and J by 1 base, with 13 bases left in between. Germline CDR1 reads MNHEY; CDR2 reads SMNVEV (reference sequence).

The chain employs TRBV18 and TRBJ1-2, with 8 bases aligning to TRBD1. Germline assignment: CDR1 KGHSH and CDR2 LQKENI. The CDR3 has 14 residues. Losses at the gene ends were 0 bases for V and 7 bases for J; bases not matched to a gene: 4. The CDR3 loop reads CASSPPRQGSGYTF. As DNA, the CDR3 is TGTGCCAGCTCACCACCAAGACAGGGGAGTGGCTACACCTTC.

This sequence joins TRBV7-2 and TRBJ2-7; 7 positions match TRBD1. V gave up 1 base and J gave up 4 bases; unmatched junction bases: 4. The CDR3 consists of 14 residues. Germline assignment: CDR1 SGHTA and CDR2 FQGNSA. DNA for the CDR3: TGTGCCAGCAGCTTAGAAGCGACAGGGTACGAGCAGTACTTC. Translation: CASSLEATGYEQYF.

The gene calls are TRBV7-2 and TRBJ1-2; TRBD1 matches at 7 bases. V gave up 5 bases and J gave up 2 bases; unmatched junction bases: 5. In germline, CDR1 is SGHTA, CDR2 FQGNSA. The CDR3 has 14 amino acids. CDR3 region: CASSTGQLNYGYTF. The CDR3 DNA is TGTGCCAGCAGCACGGGACAGCTCAACTATGGCTACACCTTC.

This chain joins TRBV28 and TRBJ2-2; 8 bases are a match to TRBD2. The CDR3 runs to 16 residues. The V gene end was trimmed by 4 bases and the J gene end by 1 base; junction bases not matched to a gene: 5. In germline, CDR1 is MDHEN, CDR2 SYDVKM. The CDR3 bases are TGTGCCAGCAGTTCCGGACTAGCCCTGAACACCGGGGAGCTGTTTTTT. Translating gives CASSSGLALNTGELFF.

The gene calls are TRBV29-1 and TRBJ1-4; the D gene is possibly TRBD1 (5 bases). This CDR3 is built from 11 residues. V was clipped by 3 bases and J by 12 bases, with 11 bases between them. Germline V CDR1 and CDR2: SQVTM, ANQGSEA. CDR3 residues: CSVDSWGELFF. The CDR3 nucleotides read TGCAGCGTTGATTCCTGGGGGGAACTGTTTTTT.

V and J are TRBV27 and TRBJ2-1; D unclear. Germline CDR1 and CDR2: MNHEY and SMNVEV (reference sequence). The V gene lost 6 bases and the J gene lost 9 bases, with 9 bases spanning the gap. The CDR3 runs 11 residues. The CDR3 DNA sequence: TGTGCCAGCAGGATTGGAGCTGAGCAGTTCTTC. Translated: CASRIGAEQFF.

This clone has a count of ten or more. The rearrangement links TRBV5-1 to TRBJ1-1, with a possible D match to TRBD1 (5 bases). The germline V gene has CDR1 SGHRS and CDR2 YFSETQ. Trimming removed 4 bases at V and 1 base at J, with 23 bases between. CDR3 size: 18 residues. The CDR3 sequence: CASSRWWLRQKSNTEAFF. In DNA form, the CDR3 reads TGCGCCAGCAGCCGGTGGTGGTTACGACAGAAGTCGAACACTGAAGCTTTCTTT.

The chain employs TRBV2 and TRBJ2-2, with D possibly TRBD1 on 6 matching bases. CDR1 and CDR2 from the germline V gene are SNHLY and FYNNEI. V lost 5 bases and J lost 6, with 13 bases in between. This CDR3 contains 14 residues. The CDR3 loop reads CASSNYREAGELFF. As DNA, the CDR3 is TGTGCCAGCAGTAATTACAGGGAAGCCGGGGAGCTGTTTTTT. The full variable domain, with the rest looked up from reference TRBV2 and TRBJ2-2, is EPEVTQTPSHQVTQMGQEVILRCVPISNHLYFYWYRQILGQKVEFLVSFYNNEISEKSEIFDDQFSVERPDGSNFTLKIRSTKLEDSAMYFCASSNYREAGELFFGEGSRLTVL.

The chain is built from TRBV25-1 and TRBJ1-1; TRBD1 agrees at 7 bases. CDR1 is MGHDK, CDR2 SYGVNS, per germline. The CDR3 is made up of 14 amino acids. CDR3 sequence: CARSAGGIYTEAFF. For the CDR3, the DNA is TGTGCTCGTTCGGCAGGGGGTATTTACACTGAAGCTTTCTTT.

The V and J genes are TRBV28 and TRBJ2-5; 9 bases line up with TRBD2. There are 16 residues in the CDR3. V trimming: 3 bases; J trimming: 2 bases; junction bases outside the gene matches: 7. In germline, CDR1 is MDHEN, CDR2 SYDVKM. CDR3 nucleotide sequence: TGTGCCAGCAGTTTTATGGCTAGCGGGACACAAGAGACCCAGTACTTC. Protein product: CASSFMASGTQETQYF.

This chain links TRBV4-1 with TRBJ2-2; weak D call: TRBD1 (6 bases). V lost 1 base and J 8 bases, leaving 14 bases between the germline ends. Germline assignment: CDR1 MGHRA and CDR2 YSYEKL. The CDR3 totals 15 residues. The CDR3 DNA is TGCGCCAGCAGCCAAGTTGACAGGACGAAAGGGGAGCTGTTTTTT. Amino acid sequence: CASSQVDRTKGELFF.

The gene calls are TRBV6-1 and TRBJ1-2; D gene ambiguous. The V and J ends lost 1 base and 5 bases respectively, with 11 bases between them. Germline V gives CDR1 MNHNS, CDR2 SASEGT. CDR3 length equals 14 residues. CDR3 nucleotide sequence: TGTGCCAGCAGTGAAGTAGGAGGGAATTATGGCTACACCTTC. Its protein is CASSEVGGNYGYTF.

The sample holds one count of this clone. The chain links TRBV6-5 to TRBJ1-1; perhaps TRBD1 as D (5 bases). Germline V gene sequence: CDR1 MNHEY, CDR2 SVGAGI. This CDR3 is 14 amino acids long. Trimming took 5 bases from V and 1 from J, leaving 11 bases between them. CDR3 bases: TGTGCCAGCAGTAGGACATATTCGAACACTGAAGCTTTCTTT. It codes for CASSRTYSNTEAFF.

V gene TRBV7-2 combines with J gene TRBJ2-7; D not certain. Germline loops: CDR1 SGHTA, CDR2 FQGNSA. The CDR3 consists of 14 residues. V was pared by 1 base and J by 0 bases, with 7 bases between. CDR3 DNA sequence: TGTGCCAGCAGCTTAGGTAGTAGCTCCTACGAGCAGTACTTC. Translated, it gives CASSLGSSSYEQYF.

The V gene is TRBV10-3, the J gene TRBJ1-1; 7 bases agree with TRBD1. The CDR3 sequence is 15 residues long. Germline trimming cut 0 bases from V and 5 bases from J; bases unmatched to any gene: 6. Germline lookup yields CDR1 ENHRY and CDR2 SYGVKD. The DNA for the CDR3 is TGTGCCATCAGTGAGTCGGTACAGGGGAGGACTGAAGCTTTCTTT. Protein product: CAISESVQGRTEAFF.

J is TRBJ2-3 and V is TRBV7-9, with a possible D match to TRBD2 (7 bases). Germline-derived CDR1 and CDR2 are SEHNR and FQNEAQ (reference sequence). Trimming shortened V by 5 bases and J by 6 bases, and 18 bases separated the two germline ends. The CDR3 runs to 15 residues. CDR3 DNA sequence: TGTGCCAGCAGCATGACTAGGGGGGGGACTGATACGCAGTATTTT. It yields the protein CASSMTRGGTDTQYF.

The table lists this clone with a few counts. The chain links TRBV6-1 to TRBJ2-7, with D possibly being TRBD2 (5 bases). This CDR3 spans 14 amino acids. CDR1 and CDR2 from the germline V gene are MNHNS and SASEGT. V lost 5 bases and J 0 bases, leaving 11 bases between the germline ends. The CDR3 protein is CASSSGVPSYEQYF. In nucleotides, the CDR3 is TGTGCCAGCAGTTCCGGGGTCCCCTCCTACGAGCAGTACTTC.

This chain uses TRBV4-2 with TRBJ1-2; possibly TRBD1 for D (5 bases). Trimming removed 0 bases from V and 0 bases from J, with 11 bases in between. This CDR3 is 16 amino acids long. The V gene's germline CDR1 is LGHNA and CDR2 YNFKEQ. The CDR3 sequence is CASSQDQDTTNYGYTF. CDR3 in DNA: TGTGCCAGCAGCCAAGATCAGGACACCACTAACTATGGCTACACCTTC.

The CDR3 bases are TGTGCCAGCTCACAACTAGCGGGAGTTTCGTACGAGCAGTACTTC. It yields the protein CASSQLAGVSYEQYF. The gene calls are TRBV18 and TRBJ2-7, with 11 bases that match TRBD2. Per the germline V gene, CDR1 is KGHSH and CDR2 is LQKENI. The J segment lost 4 bases and the V segment lost 4 bases, leaving 6 bases of the junction unmatched. The CDR3 loop spans 15 amino acids.

In this sample, this clone turned up once. V is TRBV28 and J is TRBJ2-1, with 7 bases that match TRBD1. The germline gives CDR1 MDHEN, CDR2 SYDVKM. After removal of 8 bases from V and 6 bases from J, the junction contained 4 bases not matched to a gene. CDR3 length: 12 residues. The CDR3 nucleotides read TGTGCCAGCCGACAGGGTATCAATGAGCAGTTCTTC. It is translated as CASRQGINEQFF.

The genes are TRBV7-9 and TRBJ2-3; 10 nucleotides agree with TRBD2. The CDR3 spans 15 residues. V was clipped by 2 bases and J by 6 bases; unmatched bases: 5. CDR1 is SEHNR and CDR2 is FQNEAQ in the germline V gene (reference sequence). CDR3 in amino acids: CASSLLVSGRDTQYF. CDR3 DNA: TGTGCCAGCAGCTTATTGGTTAGCGGGAGGGATACGCAGTATTTT.